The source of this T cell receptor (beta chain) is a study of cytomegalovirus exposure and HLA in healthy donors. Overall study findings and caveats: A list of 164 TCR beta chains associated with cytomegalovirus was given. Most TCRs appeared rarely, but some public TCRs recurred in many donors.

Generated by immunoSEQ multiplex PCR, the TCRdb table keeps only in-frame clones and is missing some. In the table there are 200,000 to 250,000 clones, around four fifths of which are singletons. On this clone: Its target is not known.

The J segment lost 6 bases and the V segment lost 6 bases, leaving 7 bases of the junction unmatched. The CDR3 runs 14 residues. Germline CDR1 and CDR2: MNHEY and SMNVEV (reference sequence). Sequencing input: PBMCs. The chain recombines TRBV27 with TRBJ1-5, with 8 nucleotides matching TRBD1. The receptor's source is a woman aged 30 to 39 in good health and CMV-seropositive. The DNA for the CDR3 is TGTGCCAGCAGCGTAACAGGGGGGACTCAGCCCCAGCATTTT. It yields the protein CASSVTGGTQPQHF.